The clone carrying this T cell receptor beta chain was counted a few times. This entry belongs to a study of blood T cell repertoires in COVID-19. Study-level information: COVID-19 samples collected from the United States, Italy and Spain covered acute and convalescent phases.

Profiling relied on immunoSEQ multiplex PCR, and the TCRdb table lists in-frame clones only, not all of them. Among more than 250,000 clones listed, about 90% were seen once. Clinical histories supplied by participants themselves formed the basis of cohort assignment. What the recovered Cohort 3 donors had was two negative PCRs, clearance, or symptom resolution. The CDR3 sequence is 15 residues long. Germline assignment: CDR1 MNHEY and CDR2 SVGEGT. The V end was cut by 0 bases, the J end by 7 bases, with 10 bases between. The specimen was PBMCs or T cells enriched from blood (not recorded which). The origin of this receptor is a woman aged 25 to 45 who had recovered from COVID-19. The rearrangement uses TRBV6-2 or TRBV6-3 and TRBJ1-6; TRBD1 might be the D (5 bases). The CDR3 sequence: CASSYSSGRNSPLHF. DNA for the CDR3: TGTGCCAGCAGTTACTCGTCAGGGAGGAATTCACCCCTCCACTTT.